This T cell receptor beta chain is drawn from a study of T-cell memory formation after mild COVID-19. TCRdb reprocessed the 5' RACE reads with MiXCR, giving one entry per CDR3 protein. The sample consists of some 310,000 distinct CDR3 sequences, more than 20% of them appearing once. Points from the study as a whole: Balance between CD4 and CD8 was seen in clones contracting day 15 to 85, and a CD4+ lean was seen in later expanders. For contracting clones, CD4+ ones sat mainly in CM and EM, CD8+ in EMRA.

This clonotype was counted between two and nine times. Antigen unknown. Source material: PBMCs or a T cell subset sorted from them (not recorded which). The TCR sequence derives from a young man who had mild COVID-19 (a few samples of this study predate the infection). Cell type and time point are not known.

CDR3 DNA sequence: TGTGCCAGCAGCCGGGTTGATGACGAAAAACTGTTTTTT. Translating gives CASSRVDDEKLFF. V and J are TRBV5-4 and TRBJ1-4; D is uncertain. Germline lookup yields CDR1 SGHNT and CDR2 YYREEE (reference sequence). This CDR3 comprises 13 residues. The V end lost 4 bases, the J end lost 8 bases, and 12 bases lay between the germline ends.